This record looks at one TCR beta chain sequence and its context. The sample originates from a study of long-term antiretroviral therapy in people with HIV. Study context: Samples from the earliest time points predate the 2015 immediate-ART recommendation by about a decade.

Survey level was the resolution at which the v3.0 immunoSEQ assay ran. The data were produced by immunoSEQ multiplex PCR, yet TCRdb's version contains in-frame clones alone and is incomplete. The sample includes some 22,000 clones, 70% to 90% of them seen just once. Until DNA extraction, the samples held between about 1-10 million cryopreserved PBMC. The CDR3 covers 14 residues. Trimming cost V 6 bases and J 4 bases; bases outside gene matches: 8. CDR1 is WNHNN and CDR2 is SYGVQD in the germline V gene (reference sequence). The source material was unsorted PBMCs, sampled 0.6 years after starting antiretroviral therapy. This TCR came from a man aged 55-75 years with HIV. The rearrangement links TRBV10-1 to TRBJ1-1, with 7 bases that match TRBD1. The CDR3 sequence is CASSQGQDFTEAFF. For the CDR3, the DNA is TGCGCCAGCAGCCAAGGACAGGATTTCACTGAAGCTTTCTTT.